Listed below are T cell receptor beta chains from one sample, sequenced in a study of blood T cell repertoires in COVID-19. Using immunoSEQ multiplex PCR, the repertoire was profiled, and TCRdb retains in-frame clones only, with some absent. The table has approximately 180,000 clones, 80% to 95% seen once; the top ten hold 0.5% to 0.65%. Sequencing input: peripheral blood. All receptors come from a man in his forties or fifties with acute or convalescent COVID-19. Both conserved end residues are part of each CDR3. Fields, in order: J gene, V gene, CDR3 length, D gene, clone size, CDR3 DNA, CDR3 protein. D genes are given only for firm matches. Clone size is not always given. Where it is, it says once, few, many or a class for expanded clones.

J gene: TRBJ2-3
V gene: TRBV12-3/TRBV12-4
CDR3 length: 12
D gene: .
clone size: .
CDR3 DNA: TGTGCCAGCAGTTTATACATCGATACGCAGTATTTT
CDR3 protein: CASSLYIDTQYF

J gene: TRBJ1-1
V gene: TRBV7-3
CDR3 length: 15
D gene: .
clone size: .
CDR3 DNA: TGTGCCAGCAGCTTACTTGGAGCGATGAACACTGAAGCTTTCTTT
CDR3 protein: CASSLLGAMNTEAFF

J gene: TRBJ2-7
V gene: TRBV27
CDR3 length: 15
D gene: TRBD2
clone size: .
CDR3 DNA: TGTGCCAGCAGTTTTCGGCTAGCGGGAGGTTTCGAGCAGTACTTC
CDR3 protein: CASSFRLAGGFEQYF

J gene: TRBJ1-1
V gene: TRBV6-5
CDR3 length: 12
D gene: .
clone size: .
CDR3 DNA: TGTGCCAGCAAATTCCTCGGCACTGAAGCTTTCTTT
CDR3 protein: CASKFLGTEAFF

J gene: TRBJ2-7
V gene: TRBV6-5
CDR3 length: 14
D gene: TRBD2
clone size: once
CDR3 DNA: TGTGCCAGCAGACCGGGACTAGACCGCCACGAGCAGTACTTC
CDR3 protein: CASRPGLDRHEQYF

J gene: TRBJ1-2
V gene: TRBV5-6
CDR3 length: 13
D gene: .
clone size: .
CDR3 DNA: TGTGCCAGCAGCTTGGGGTCCCTATATGGCTACACCTTC
CDR3 protein: CASSLGSLYGYTF

J gene: TRBJ2-7
V gene: TRBV6-5
CDR3 length: 11
D gene: .
clone size: .
CDR3 DNA: TGTGCCAGCAGCTCCAGGGGCGAGCAGTACTTC
CDR3 protein: CASSSRGEQYF

J gene: TRBJ2-7
V gene: TRBV5-1
CDR3 length: 16
D gene: TRBD1
clone size: .
CDR3 DNA: TGCGCCAGCAGCTTGGCCACCGGGACAGGGGTGTACGAGCAGTACTTC
CDR3 protein: CASSLATGTGVYEQYF

J gene: TRBJ1-5
V gene: TRBV30
CDR3 length: 14
D gene: .
clone size: .
CDR3 DNA: TGTGCCTGGATCAAGGACAGTTTCAATCAGCCCCAGCATTTT
CDR3 protein: CAWIKDSFNQPQHF

J gene: TRBJ1-5
V gene: TRBV19
CDR3 length: 15
D gene: .
clone size: .
CDR3 DNA: TGTGCCAGTAGTGGTCGACAGAATAGCAATCAGCCCCAGCATTTT
CDR3 protein: CASSGRQNSNQPQHF

J gene: TRBJ2-5
V gene: TRBV18
CDR3 length: 16
D gene: TRBD1
clone size: few
CDR3 DNA: TGTGCCAGCTCATCCGCCGAGACAGGGGGCCGGGAGACCCAGTACTTC
CDR3 protein: CASSSAETGGRETQYF

J gene: TRBJ2-5
V gene: TRBV28
CDR3 length: 16
D gene: TRBD2
clone size: .
CDR3 DNA: TGTGCCAGCACGGACCTTAGCGGGAGGGGACAAGAGACCCAGTACTTC
CDR3 protein: CASTDLSGRGQETQYF

J gene: TRBJ1-2
V gene: TRBV7-2
CDR3 length: 14
D gene: .
clone size: few
CDR3 DNA: TGTGCCAGCAGTTTCGACAGCAATAACTATGGCTACACCTTC
CDR3 protein: CASSFDSNNYGYTF

J gene: TRBJ2-1
V gene: TRBV30
CDR3 length: 15
D gene: TRBD1
clone size: .
CDR3 DNA: TGTGCCTGGGACCCGGGACAGGGTTTTGGCAATGAGCAGTTCTTC
CDR3 protein: CAWDPGQGFGNEQFF

J gene: TRBJ2-2
V gene: TRBV19
CDR3 length: 15
D gene: .
clone size: .
CDR3 DNA: TGTGCCAGTAGTCCTTGGGCAGTCCCCACCGGGGAGCTGTTTTTT
CDR3 protein: CASSPWAVPTGELFF

J gene: TRBJ2-2
V gene: TRBV6-6
CDR3 length: 15
D gene: .
clone size: .
CDR3 DNA: TGTGCCAGCAGTTACGATGGGGAGGTCACCGGGGAGCTGTTTTTT
CDR3 protein: CASSYDGEVTGELFF

J gene: TRBJ2-1
V gene: TRBV10-1
CDR3 length: 14
D gene: TRBD2
clone size: .
CDR3 DNA: TGCGCCAGCAGTGAGAGGGCGGGAGGAGGTGAGCAGTTCTTC
CDR3 protein: CASSERAGGGEQFF

J gene: TRBJ2-1
V gene: TRBV11-2
CDR3 length: 16
D gene: .
clone size: .
CDR3 DNA: TGTGCCAGCAGCTTAAGGCGGGACCCCTCCTACAATGAGCAGTTCTTC
CDR3 protein: CASSLRRDPSYNEQFF

J gene: TRBJ1-2
V gene: TRBV12-3/TRBV12-4
CDR3 length: 13
D gene: .
clone size: once
CDR3 DNA: TGTGCCAGCAGTTTACGGACAGTTGATGGCTACACCTTC
CDR3 protein: CASSLRTVDGYTF

J gene: TRBJ2-7
V gene: TRBV28
CDR3 length: 15
D gene: TRBD1
clone size: .
CDR3 DNA: TGTGCCAGCAGGGACCCCGGGACAGGGGGACGCGAGCAGTACTTC
CDR3 protein: CASRDPGTGGREQYF

J gene: TRBJ2-1
V gene: TRBV6-1
CDR3 length: 19
D gene: TRBD2
clone size: .
CDR3 DNA: TGTGCCAGCAGTGAAGCGCTACTAGCGGGAATCGGGCGGTACAATGAGCAGTTCTTC
CDR3 protein: CASSEALLAGIGRYNEQFF

J gene: TRBJ2-3
V gene: TRBV4-2
CDR3 length: 16
D gene: TRBD2
clone size: .
CDR3 DNA: TGTGCCAGCAGCCCCCCCCAGCGGGAGGGCCTCGATACGCAGTATTTT
CDR3 protein: CASSPPQREGLDTQYF

J gene: TRBJ1-1
V gene: TRBV23-1
CDR3 length: 16
D gene: .
clone size: .
CDR3 DNA: TGCGCCAGCAGTCGCAAGTTCAGCGTCATGAACACTGAAGCTTTCTTT
CDR3 protein: CASSRKFSVMNTEAFF